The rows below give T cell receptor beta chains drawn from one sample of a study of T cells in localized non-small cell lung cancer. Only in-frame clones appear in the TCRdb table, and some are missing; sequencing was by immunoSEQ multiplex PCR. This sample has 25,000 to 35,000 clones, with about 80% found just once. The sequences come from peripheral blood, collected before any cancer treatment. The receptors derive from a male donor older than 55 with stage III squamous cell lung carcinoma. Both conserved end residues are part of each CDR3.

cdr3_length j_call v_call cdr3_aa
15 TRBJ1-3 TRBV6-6 CASSYGGSSGNTIYF
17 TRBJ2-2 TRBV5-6 CASSLGTGSRIPGELFF
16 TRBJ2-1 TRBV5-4 CASSATGTSGYNEQFF
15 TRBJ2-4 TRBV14 CASSLGGISKNIQYF
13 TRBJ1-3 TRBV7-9 CASSLTSGNTIYF
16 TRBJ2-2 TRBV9 CASTPGGGSNTGELFF
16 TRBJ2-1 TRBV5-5 CASSLATSGRVNEQFF
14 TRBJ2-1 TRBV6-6 CASSPAGVYNEQFF
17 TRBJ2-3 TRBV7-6 CASSSLAGGISTDTQYF
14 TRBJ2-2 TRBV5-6 CASSLRDNTGELFF
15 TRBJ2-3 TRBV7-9 CASSRYEGSTDTQYF